This TCR beta chain was sequenced during a study of cytomegalovirus exposure and HLA in healthy donors (TCRdb year 2017). Regarding the study in general: According to an earlier analysis of a few hundred of the donors, some 180 million T cells yielded 117 million unique TCR beta sequences and roughly 280 Gb of sequence data. An early release covering approximately 600 HLA-typed donors comprised about 290 gigabases of sequencing data and 65 million to 100 million unique TCR sequences. Of the approximately 400 genotyped donors, 81% fell in the genetic ancestry cluster associated with self-reported Caucasian donors. The study was designed to test whether signatures of past pathogen exposure could be identified by cataloging public T cell receptors. The study profiled the T cell repertoires of 500 to 800 subjects by immunosequencing and related them to cytomegalovirus serostatus. A separate validation cohort of over a hundred different subjects was used in addition to the approximately 610-subject first cohort. The study combined high-throughput TCR immunosequencing, statistical association of individual TCRs with disease status, and machine learning to predict cytomegalovirus infection status. A later analysis re-examined previously published TCR beta repertoires from several hundred donors and added high-resolution HLA genotyping to investigate patterns of TCR occurrence. The later analysis used no new phenotypic data to find candidate immune exposures, relying instead on TCR beta sequences and their occurrence across donors. To decide whether each TCR beta V gene segment behaved as functional or pseudogenic, an earlier analysis of some 570 of the donors relied on high-throughput TCR beta sequencing. Alongside the repertoire data, information on donor age, sex, ethnicity and CMV serostatus was compiled. Genome-wide SNP genotypes for about 65% of the 666 donors were used in a later genetic analysis, which treated that subset as a discovery cohort. All discovery cohort repertoires had been generated using a single sequencing platform. HLA typing covered class I and class II loci at four-digit resolution. Typing coverage varied by locus: about 620-630 donors for A, B, C, DRB1 and DQB1; about 520 for DQA1; about 570 for DPA1; 450 to 480 for DPB1. Because of strong linkage in the cohort, a handful of DR-DQ haplotypes were treated as single units for association and clustering. Across some 400 genotyped donors of the cohort, an average of approximately 240,000 unique TCR beta nucleotide sequences per donor were sequenced, and approximately 19% of those sequences were non-productive.

The full study reports these points: Compared with equally common non-associated chains, HLA-associated TCR beta chains in a later analysis were more clonally expanded and had lower generation probabilities. The earlier analysis of fewer than 750 of the donors excluded 15 to 20 rarely observed V segments, including chromosome 9 orphons, because counts were too low. In both the original and validation cohorts, the classifier was reported to diagnose cytomegalovirus status with high specificity and sensitivity. In an earlier analysis of around 600 of the donors, most TCR beta V segments were observed in productive rearrangements about 87% or about 30% of the time, broadly matching IMGT annotations. A later analysis reported that several top co-occurrence clusters appeared linked to parvovirus B19, influenza, CMV and Epstein-Barr virus. In this cohort, only TCR beta chains were sequenced, and detectable features were limited by the absence of alpha or paired-chain data. According to a later analysis, TCR association rates differed among HLA loci, with DRB1 alleles showing the most associated TCRs and HLA-C alleles showing the fewest. Across donors, most TCR sequences were observed very rarely, whereas some public TCRs were present in many individuals. Because some donors lacked HLA typing at each locus, the association tests relied only on the typed subset. The study listed 150 to 200 TCR beta chains as associated with cytomegalovirus. In a later genetic analysis, fewer N-insertions in productive TCRs were reported among donors in an Asian-associated ancestry cluster than the roughly 700-donor mean. Some IMGT-functional V segments, including TRBV6-2 and TRBV6-3, could not be told apart with the 87-base-pair reads, so those segments were excluded. In a later genetic analysis, a missense DCLRE1C variant was associated with V-gene and J-gene trimming of TCR beta chains, and the association was replicated in an independent cohort. According to a later analysis, most CMV-associated TCR beta chains appeared to be HLA-restricted, and the HLA associations seemed to be driven largely by CMV exposure. Assigning TCR associations to individual alleles was difficult when HLA alleles, especially DR and DQ, strongly co-occurred. The sequencing pipeline was judged likely to have produced a cluster of highly shared sequence variants as a technical artifact. Roughly uniform sequencing depth across donors was assumed in presence/absence analyses, although this assumption may not hold. The authors suggested that the approach could potentially be generalized to other disease states and immunological phenotypes. Linkage disequilibrium might explain the correlated functional status among segregating V segments, but an unknown experimental factor could not be excluded. Three of the identified cytomegalovirus-associated TCR beta chains were confirmed in vitro to be specific for cytomegalovirus antigens. The only immune exposure information available for the cohort was CMV serostatus. A further reported finding was that TCR beta sequences accurately predicted the HLA-A and HLA-B alleles for most subjects in the first cohort. In a later analysis, about 17,000 TCR beta sequences were associated with specific HLA alleles at a false discovery rate of 0.05.

In total, 630 or so healthy bone marrow donors made up the cohort. At the time of sampling, every cohort member was nominally healthy, though immune exposures that went unrecorded were likely present. The donor tested CMV seropositive, placing the donor among the 290 or so seropositive members of the cohort. Each donor provided a peripheral blood sample, and peripheral blood mononuclear cells were used for TCR beta sequencing. Genomic DNA extraction from the blood cell samples was performed with the Qiagen DNeasy Blood Extraction Kit. The germline V gene yields MGHRA for CDR1 and YSYEKL for CDR2. V is cut by 4 bases and J by 6 bases, and the space between the germline ends is 12 bases. The CDR3 contains 14 residues, cysteine and phenylalanine counted. Left in the record is the CDR3 DNA by itself, 42 bases read in frame from the first base. Library preparation used the immunoSEQ multiplex PCR assay. For the multiplex PCR, a mixture combining 60 forward primers for TCR Vbeta segments and 13 reverse primers for TCR Jbeta segments was used. The CDR3 region of rearranged TCR beta genes was amplified from genomic DNA by a multiplex PCR assay. On the Illumina HiSeq System, the amplified TCR beta libraries were sequenced as 87-base-pair reads. In the authors' own workflow: A later analysis tallied 75 million to 95 million unique TCR beta chains across the 610 or so repertoires, and some 10 million of those chains were shared by two or more donors. Raw reads were error-corrected and collapsed into unique sequences with a nearest-neighbor algorithm that merged closely related sequences to remove PCR and sequencing errors. Alignment of CDR3 sequences to IMGT reference sequences was used to assign V, D and J gene segments. For a sequence to be retained, at least a six-nucleotide match to both a V gene segment and a J gene segment was required. Rearrangements were called productive when the CDR3 lacked stop codons and stayed in frame with V and J; all others were non-productive. CDR3 was defined according to IMGT convention as the region running from the second conserved V-encoded cysteine to the conserved J-encoded phenylalanine. The earlier analysis of a few hundred of the donors excluded any sequence lacking an unambiguous match to a single V gene segment. In an earlier analysis of 450 to 750 of the donors, a V segment was called functional when productive rearrangements were above 56.7%, and segregating when the standard deviation between donors exceeded 5%. A statistical classification framework was built to diagnose cytomegalovirus status from the catalog of TCR beta chain sequences. In a later analysis, TCR nucleotide sequences were compared against IMGT/GENE-DB human TR gene sequences so that V and J genes could be assigned. A later analysis assigned CDR3 sequences and most-parsimonious VDJ recombination scenarios with the TCRdist pipeline. In a later analysis, each TCR beta chain was defined by its CDR3 amino acid sequence together with its V-gene family, and reads lacking a unique V-gene family were excluded. As a way to deal with suspected cross-contamination and a sequencing artifact, a later analysis dropped over 550 nucleotide sequences that were highly shared and had low generation probability. A later analysis calculated a clonal expansion index for each public chain from normalized within-repertoire ranks of inferred template counts. In a later analysis, generation probabilities were computed with a VDJ recombination model fitted to out-of-frame rearrangements, and the resulting probabilities were checked against IGoR. In a later analysis, TCR-TCR, TCR-HLA and TCR-CMV co-occurrence was scored with hypergeometric tests, and a repertoire-size bias correction was applied to TCR pairs. To estimate false discovery rates, a later analysis permuted the HLA or CMV assignments 20 times. In a later analysis, co-occurring TCRs were grouped with DBSCAN, and TCRdist sequence similarity was added when clustering was performed within HLA-allele-positive subsets. Repertoires with fewer than 30,000 or more than 120,000 public chains were left out of co-occurrence clustering, as were a handful of repertoires with anomalous nucleotide sharing. Held by TCRdb, this immuneACCESS table contains in-frame sequences only and omits some clones. Under half of the omission traces to an unresolved V gene where checked; the cause of the rest is unknown. That table is the source of V, J and clone size, and D and trimming were worked out from the DNA. Counted in this sample were 100,000 to 120,000 clones; under 85% of them appeared once. The ten biggest clones cover 5.5% to 7% of the sample.

Concerning this clone: Its binding antigen is unknown. No qualities accompany the bases; no much larger clone lies one base away.

The receptor comes from a young man in good health and CMV-seropositive. Sequencing was performed on PBMCs. The chain couples TRBV4-1 to TRBJ1-4, with the D gene not confidently named. In nucleotides, the sequence is TGCGCCAGCAGCCCGGGAGGGCTGGATGAAAAACTGTTTTTT. This translates into CASSPGGLDEKLFF.